This T cell receptor beta chain was captured in a study of control samples from healthy donors and cancer patients. Profiled with immunoSEQ multiplex PCR; TCRdb holds only in-frame clones, not every one. Of some 40,000 clones listed, around 94% are singletons. Germline V lookup: CDR1 PRHDT, CDR2 FYEKMQ (reference sequence). V lost 2 bases to trimming and J lost 3 bases, with 21 bases between them. CDR3 length: 18 residues. Sequencing used blood. This receptor was taken from a man in his sixties in good health. The chain couples TRBV13 to TRBJ2-3; D not resolved. The CDR3 sequence is CASSLNLGTEFNTDTQYF. The CDR3 nucleotides read TGTGCCAGCAGCTTAAATTTGGGCACCGAATTCAATACAGATACGCAGTATTTT.